This is a list of T cell receptor beta chains from one sample in a study of cytomegalovirus exposure and HLA in healthy donors. Sequenced by immunoSEQ multiplex PCR; TCRdb stores in-frame clones only, minus some. The sample holds around 120,000 clones; just over 70% are singletons and the top ten take roughly 3%. Source material: PBMCs. Receptor source: an older woman in good health and CMV-seropositive. The CDR3 runs from the conserved cysteine through the conserved F or W. D genes are given only for firm matches. The size entry is marked missing in some rows and otherwise reads once, few, many or a size class.

v_gene	abundance	d_gene	j_gene	CDR3nt	CDR3aa
TRBV6-5	few	.	TRBJ2-7	TGTGCCAGCGGTAGGGGGGGGTACGAGCAGTACTTC	CASGRGGYEQYF
TRBV6-6	.	TRBD1	TRBJ1-2	TGTGCCAGCAGCCCCCGGGACAGTAGCTCCGGCTACACCTTC	CASSPRDSSSGYTF
TRBV5-1	.	TRBD1	TRBJ1-2	TGCGCCAGCAGCGCGGGACAGGGAAACTATGGCTACACCTTC	CASSAGQGNYGYTF
TRBV27	.	TRBD1	TRBJ1-1	TGTGCCAGCACCTTACGACAGGGGGCGACTGAAGCTTTCTTT	CASTLRQGATEAFF
TRBV9	.	.	TRBJ2-1	TGTGCCAGCACCCAGGGGCCCGCCTCCTACAATGAGCAGTTCTTC	CASTQGPASYNEQFF
TRBV19	.	TRBD1	TRBJ1-1	TGTGCCAGTACTTTCGGACAGGACAACACTGAAGCTTTCTTT	CASTFGQDNTEAFF
TRBV14	.	TRBD2	TRBJ2-5	TGTGCCAGCAGCCAAGAAGCGTCGGCTAGCGGGGGACCGGCGCAGTACTTC	CASSQEASASGGPAQYF
TRBV5-6	.	TRBD1	TRBJ1-1	TGTGCCAGCAGCGGAACTGACAGGGCCGACACTGAAGCTTTCTTT	CASSGTDRADTEAFF
TRBV5-1	few	TRBD1	TRBJ2-1	TGCGCCAGCAGCTCGGGACAGGGGAGTTTCTTC	CASSSGQGSFF
TRBV4-1	.	.	TRBJ1-5	TGCGCCAGCAGCCAACTTGCTCATGGGGCGGGGAATCAGCCCCAGCATTTT	CASSQLAHGAGNQPQHF
TRBV19	.	.	TRBJ1-5	TGTGCCAGTAGTATGGGGAGTGGATATAGCAATCAGCCCCAGCATTTT	CASSMGSGYSNQPQHF
TRBV7-6	few	.	TRBJ1-1	TGTGCCAGCAGCCCAACCTCGGGGGATACGAACACTGAAGCTTTCTTT	CASSPTSGDTNTEAFF
TRBV7-8	once	.	TRBJ1-5	TGTGCCAGCAGTCCGTACTCCAATCAGCCCCAGCATTTT	CASSPYSNQPQHF
TRBV6-5	.	.	TRBJ2-5	TGTGCCAGCAGTCCAGGGGAAGTGGAGACCCAGTACTTC	CASSPGEVETQYF
TRBV2	.	TRBD1	TRBJ2-3	TGTGCCAGCAGAACTGGACAGGGCCCAGATACGCAGTATTTT	CASRTGQGPDTQYF
TRBV6-5	.	.	TRBJ2-7	TGTGCCAGCAGCCTACAGGGCTACGAGCAGTACTTC	CASSLQGYEQYF
TRBV5-1	once	TRBD2	TRBJ2-7	TGCGCCAGCCAACTAGCGGGGGGGTACGAGCAGTACTTC	CASQLAGGYEQYF
TRBV5-5	.	.	TRBJ2-5	TGTGCCAGCACCCACCCAGGAGGCGAGACCCAGTACTTC	CASTHPGGETQYF
TRBV19	.	TRBD1	TRBJ1-3	TGTGCCAGTAGTATAGATCCGGGACAGAGCTTCGCTGGAAACACCATATATTTT	CASSIDPGQSFAGNTIYF
TRBV9	.	TRBD1	TRBJ2-7	TGTGCCAGCAGCGAGACCGGGACAGTGGGTTCGTACGAGCAGTACTTC	CASSETGTVGSYEQYF
TRBV10-3	.	TRBD1	TRBJ2-7	TGTGCCATCAGTGATGGGGACAGGGGAGGCTCCTACGAGCAGTACTTC	CAISDGDRGGSYEQYF
TRBV4-1	few	TRBD1	TRBJ1-4	TGCGCCAGCAGCCAAGATCAAGCACAGGGGAGAGAAAAACTGTTTTTT	CASSQDQAQGREKLFF
TRBV6-5	.	.	TRBJ1-6	TGTGCCAGCACTAACCCCCAGGGTAATTCACCCCTCCACTTT	CASTNPQGNSPLHF
TRBV5-6	.	.	TRBJ2-7	TGTGCCAGCAGCTTGGGAGCGACTCCTCCCTACGAGCAGTACTTC	CASSLGATPPYEQYF
TRBV20-1	.	.	TRBJ2-5	TGCAGTGCTAGAGTACAAGAGACCCAGTACTTC	CSARVQETQYF
TRBV4-2	few	.	TRBJ2-7	TGTGCCAGCAGCCAAGGGGCCCAGGGATCCTACGAGCAGTACTTC	CASSQGAQGSYEQYF
TRBV7-9	.	.	TRBJ1-2	TGTGCCAGCAGCACGCAATTTAGGGAGGCCAACTATGGCTACACCTTC	CASSTQFREANYGYTF
TRBV6-5	.	.	TRBJ1-1	TGTGCCAGCAGTTACACGGGGGACACTGAAGCTTTCTTT	CASSYTGDTEAFF
TRBV5-1	.	TRBD1	TRBJ2-7	TGCGCCAGCAGCTTGGCCGGGACAGGATACGAGCAGTACTTC	CASSLAGTGYEQYF
TRBV6-5	.	.	TRBJ1-1	TGTGCCAGCAGTTACGTAGGGGTAGGGACTGAAGCTTTCTTT	CASSYVGVGTEAFF
TRBV2	.	.	TRBJ1-4	TGTGCCAGCACCTACTCAGGGATTCCTGGCACTAATGAAAAACTGTTTTTT	CASTYSGIPGTNEKLFF
TRBV9	.	.	TRBJ1-2	TGTGCCAGCAGCGTAGACCGGGAGGGAAGCTACACCTTC	CASSVDREGSYTF
TRBV15	.	TRBD1	TRBJ1-5	TGTGCCACCAGCAGAGAACAGGGGGCCCAGCCCCAGCATTTT	CATSREQGAQPQHF
TRBV7-8	.	.	TRBJ2-7	TGTGCCAGCAGCTTAGCGCCAAATCCGGGCTACGAGCAGTACTTC	CASSLAPNPGYEQYF
TRBV9	.	TRBD2	TRBJ2-1	TGTGCCAGCAGCGCCTGGACTAGCGGGTGGGACCACAATGAGCAGTTCTTC	CASSAWTSGWDHNEQFF
TRBV6-1	.	.	TRBJ1-2	TGTGCCAGCAGTGAAATAGGAACAGGGAGTAACTATGGCTACACCTTC	CASSEIGTGSNYGYTF
TRBV5-6	once	.	TRBJ1-5	TGTGCCAGCAGCTTTCGTAGCAATCAGCCCCAGCATTTT	CASSFRSNQPQHF
TRBV7-9	.	TRBD1	TRBJ1-1	TGTTCCAGCAGCGGGACAGGGGAGTCGTGGAACACTGAAGCTTTCTTT	CSSSGTGESWNTEAFF
TRBV5-1	few	TRBD1	TRBJ2-6	TGCGCCAGCACCTTCCGGGACAGTCCCTCTGGGGCCAACGTCCTGACTTTC	CASTFRDSPSGANVLTF
TRBV6-1	.	.	TRBJ1-1	TGTGCCAGCAGGGGCCGAATGAACACTGAAGCTTTCTTT	CASRGRMNTEAFF
TRBV10-2	.	.	TRBJ1-1	TGCGCCAGCTACAGGGCCGGGTCTGAAGCTTTCTTT	CASYRAGSEAFF
TRBV15	few	TRBD1	TRBJ2-7	TGTGCCACCAGCAGAGGGGGGACAGGGGGCTACGAGCAGTACTTC	CATSRGGTGGYEQYF
TRBV29-1	.	TRBD1	TRBJ1-2	TGCAGCGTTGTAGTGACAGGGGGTTCCTATGGCTACACCTTC	CSVVVTGGSYGYTF
TRBV5-4	.	TRBD2	TRBJ2-7	TGTGCCAGCAGCCCGGGACTAGAGCTCGAGCAGTACTTC	CASSPGLELEQYF
TRBV29-1	.	.	TRBJ1-5	TGCAGCGTTGGGTCAGGGGTTAATCAGCCCCAGCATTTT	CSVGSGVNQPQHF
TRBV19	.	.	TRBJ1-4	TGTGCCAGTAGTGGCCACGTCGGAGCAGGGGAGAAGCTGTTTTTT	CASSGHVGAGEKLFF
TRBV19	.	.	TRBJ1-2	TGTGCCAGTAGTATCTTCGAGGGCTATGGCTACACCTTC	CASSIFEGYGYTF
TRBV2	.	TRBD1	TRBJ2-7	TGTGCCAGCACTCGGGGACCGGGACAGCCGATTTACGAGCAGTACTTC	CASTRGPGQPIYEQYF
TRBV2	.	TRBD1	TRBJ1-1	TGTGCCAGCAGTGAAAGGGGACAGGGGATAGCTGAAGCTTTCTTT	CASSERGQGIAEAFF
TRBV6-5	few	.	TRBJ2-7	TGTGCCAGCAGTTACTCGTCAGCTAGCTCCTACGAGCAGTACTTC	CASSYSSASSYEQYF
TRBV7-9	.	.	TRBJ1-1	TGTGCCAGCAGCTTCCCGCCGGGACAAGATCCCTTCGGCACTGAAGCTTTCTTT	CASSFPPGQDPFGTEAFF
TRBV10-1	.	TRBD2	TRBJ2-3	TGCGCCAGCAGTGGGCTAGCGGGGGATACGCAGTATTTT	CASSGLAGDTQYF